Each of the 14 T cell receptor beta chains below was sequenced from the same sample in a study of shared clonotypes between healthy human individuals. Measured with immunoSEQ multiplex PCR; TCRdb has only the in-frame clones, and not every one. Altogether 980,000 or so clones are present, 70% to 85% being singletons, with the ten largest covering about 1.5%. Sequences were obtained from memory CD4+ T cells sorted from blood. The subset was: CD45RA-negative fraction. These TCRs come from a man aged 18-30 years in good health.

The V and J genes are TRBV10-3 and TRBJ1-5; TRBD1 matches at 9 bases. Unmatched junction bases numbered 4, after V lost 3 bases and J lost 4 bases. The CDR3 contains 15 residues. CDR1 is ENHRY and CDR2 is SYGVKD in the germline V gene. The CDR3 bases are TGTGCCATCAGTGATTGGGGACAGGGAAATCAGCCCCAGCATTTT. It yields the protein CAISDWGQGNQPQHF.

This clone has only a few counts. The gene calls are TRBV12-5 and TRBJ2-1, with 8 nucleotides matching TRBD1. CDR3 length: 16 residues. J was trimmed by 8 bases and V by 3 bases; bases with no gene match: 12. In germline, CDR1 is LGHNT, CDR2 FRNRAP. In DNA, the CDR3 is TGTGCTAGTGGTTTTCAAAGGACAGGGAGTATCGATGAGCAGTTCTTC. Its translation is CASGFQRTGSIDEQFF.

The rearrangement links TRBV5-6 to TRBJ1-2; D not resolved. Trimming cost V 0 bases and J 2 bases, with 8 bases left between them. From germline, CDR1 is SGHDT and CDR2 YYEEEE. This CDR3 has 14 amino acids. CDR3 DNA sequence: TGTGCCAGCAGCTTGGAGGCAAGAAACTATGGCTACACCTTC. Translated, it gives CASSLEARNYGYTF.

J is TRBJ1-2 and V is TRBV9; the D gene is possibly TRBD1 (6 bases). CDR1 is SGDLS, CDR2 YYNGEE, per germline. This CDR3 spans 15 amino acids. The V gene lost 3 bases and the J gene lost 4 bases, with 16 bases spanning the gap. The CDR3 DNA reads TGTGCCAGCAGCGGTACTCCAGGGGTTGGCTATGGCTACACCTTC. This translates into CASSGTPGVGYGYTF.

The chain couples TRBV5-4 to TRBJ2-5, with D perhaps TRBD1 or TRBD2 (6 bases each). The ends were cut back, 0 bases at V and 2 bases at J, with 8 bases in the middle. Germline-derived CDR1 and CDR2 are SGHNT and YYREEE (reference sequence). This CDR3 contains 14 residues. The CDR3: CASSLGGGQETQYF. The CDR3 nucleotides read TGTGCCAGCAGCTTGGGAGGGGGGCAAGAGACCCAGTACTTC.

The chain is built from TRBV18 and TRBJ2-5; the D is unclear. Germline V CDR1 and CDR2: KGHSH, LQKENI. The CDR3 consists of 14 residues. V gave up 1 base and J gave up 5 bases, with 11 bases separating them. The CDR3 protein is CASSPLGQAETQYF. CDR3 DNA: TGTGCCAGCTCACCACTAGGTCAGGCGGAGACCCAGTACTTC.

The chain has TRBV4-3 and TRBJ2-7; D is tentatively TRBD1 or TRBD2 (6 bases each). Trimming removed 4 bases from V and 1 base from J, with 11 bases in between. Germline lookup yields CDR1 LGHNA and CDR2 YSLEER. This CDR3 comprises 14 residues. The CDR3 region has the DNA TGCGCCAGCAGCCGTAGGGGGGAATCCTACGAGCAGTACTTC. Protein: CASSRRGESYEQYF.

A word on this clone: The junction departs from germline at one end; a sequencing error may be responsible. The same CDR3 also results from other DNA sequences found in this sample. The chain recombines TRBV18 with TRBJ2-7; TRBD2 matches 11 bases. CDR3 length: 14 amino acids. CDR1 and CDR2 (germline): KGHSH, LQKENI. CDR3 protein: CASSPLAGVYEQYF. The CDR3 coding sequence is TGTGCCAGCTCCCCACTAGCGGGAGTCTACGAGCAGTACTTC.

This clone showed up just once. This chain uses TRBV10-2 with TRBJ2-5; 10 bases fit TRBD2. The CDR3 covers 17 residues. V gave up 5 bases and J gave up 5 bases; unmatched junction bases: 14. CDR1 WSHSY and CDR2 SAAADI come from the germline V gene. The CDR3 coding sequence is TGCGCCAGCAGTACTTTTGGGGCTAGCGGGAGTTCGGAGACCCAGTACTTC. This translates into CASSTFGASGSSETQYF.

The chain is built from TRBV12-5 and TRBJ1-6; 7 nucleotides align to TRBD1. The CDR3 length is 15 residues. V shed 5 bases and J 4 bases; nucleotides not matched to a gene: 5. Germline assignment: CDR1 LGHNT and CDR2 FRNRAP. The CDR3 is CASGRTGAYNSPLHF. CDR3 in DNA: TGTGCTAGTGGTCGAACAGGGGCTTATAATTCACCCCTCCACTTT.

The chain carries TRBV27 and TRBJ1-2; a weak D match, TRBD1 (6 bases). The CDR3 is 14 amino acids. Germline V gene sequence: CDR1 MNHEY, CDR2 SMNVEV (reference sequence). Trimming shortened V by 3 bases and J by 7 bases, and 15 bases separated the two germline ends. The CDR3 sequence is CASSFSQGRIGYTF. The CDR3 DNA reads TGTGCCAGCAGTTTCTCTCAGGGGCGTATTGGCTACACCTTC.

This sequence joins TRBV2 and TRBJ1-2; D is uncertain. V was shortened by 5 bases and J by 7 bases, with 11 bases between the two germline ends. The CDR3 runs 12 residues. Germline V CDR1 and CDR2: SNHLY, FYNNEI. The CDR3 reads CASSTSIPGYTF. DNA for the CDR3: TGTGCCAGCAGTACTAGTATCCCTGGCTACACCTTC.

The table lists this clone with a count of one. The J gene is TRBJ2-7, the V gene TRBV10-3; tentative D call: TRBD1 (6 bases). The CDR3 contains 13 residues. Germline V lookup: CDR1 ENHRY, CDR2 SYGVKD. Trimming left V 4 bases short and J 2 bases short, with 9 bases between. The CDR3 coding sequence is TGTGCCATCAGTGGGACAGCCCCCTACGAGCAGTACTTC. Protein sequence: CAISGTAPYEQYF.

This sequence joins TRBV5-1 and TRBJ2-5, with D unresolved. This CDR3 spans 14 amino acids. Germline lookup yields CDR1 SGHRS and CDR2 YFSETQ. Trimming shortened V by 1 base and J by 1 base, and 8 bases separated the two germline ends. The CDR3, as DNA: TGCGCCAGCAGCTTGATGCCAGGCCAAGAGACCCAGTACTTC. This encodes CASSLMPGQETQYF. Complete variable domain (other parts from reference TRBV5-1 and TRBJ2-5): KAGVTQTPRYLIKTRGQQVTLSCSPISGHRSVSWYQQTPGQGLQFLFEYFSETQRNKGNFPGRFSGRQFSNSRSEMNVSTLELGDSALYLCASSLMPGQETQYFGPGTRLLVL.